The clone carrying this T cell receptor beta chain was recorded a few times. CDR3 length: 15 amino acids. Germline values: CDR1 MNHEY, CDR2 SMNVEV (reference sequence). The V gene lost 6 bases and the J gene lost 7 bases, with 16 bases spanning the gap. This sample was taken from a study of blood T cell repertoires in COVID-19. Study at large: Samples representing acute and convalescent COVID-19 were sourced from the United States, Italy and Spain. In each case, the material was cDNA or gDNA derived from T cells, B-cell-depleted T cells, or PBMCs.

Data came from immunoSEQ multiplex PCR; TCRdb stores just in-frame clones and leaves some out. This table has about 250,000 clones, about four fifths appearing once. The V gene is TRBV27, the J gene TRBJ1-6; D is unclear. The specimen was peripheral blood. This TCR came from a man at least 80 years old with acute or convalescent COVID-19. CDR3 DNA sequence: TGTGCCAGCAGCCCTAACTCCAGCAGGAATTCACCCCTCCACTTT. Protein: CASSPNSSRNSPLHF.